These 27 T cell receptor beta chains came from one sample sequenced in a study of cytomegalovirus exposure and HLA in healthy donors. PCR primers comprised 60 Vbeta and 13 Jbeta primers. Assay used: immunoSEQ multiplex PCR; TCRdb lists only in-frame clones, some missing. The data hold 75,000 to 95,000 clones, with about 88% observed a single time. Sequenced sample: PBMCs. Every receptor here comes from a man between 18 and 29 years old in good health and CMV-seronegative.

This chain's CDR3 is CASTRGNTEAFF. In DNA form, the CDR3 reads TGTGCCAGCACACGAGGGAACACTGAAGCTTTCTTT. The chain is built from TRBV2 and TRBJ1-1; no clear D. Trimming shortened V by 7 bases and J by 1 base, and 7 bases separated the two germline ends. The CDR3 sequence is 12 residues long. From germline, CDR1 is SNHLY and CDR2 FYNNEI.

This clone is a singleton in its sample. The chain links TRBV9 to TRBJ1-1; perhaps TRBD1 as D (5 bases). Germline V gives CDR1 SGDLS, CDR2 YYNGEE. V was pared by 0 bases and J by 1 base, with 10 bases between. The CDR3 consists of 15 residues. In DNA form, the CDR3 reads TGTGCCAGCAGCGTAGGGCCAGGGCAGAACACTGAAGCTTTCTTT. Residues: CASSVGPGQNTEAFF.

The V call is TRBV11-2, the J call TRBJ1-3; TRBD1 might be the D (6 bases). CDR3 length: 15 amino acids. Germline-derived CDR1 and CDR2 are SGHAT and FQNNGV. Trimming took off 1 base at V and 2 bases at J, with 9 bases between the two ends. CDR3 nucleotide sequence: TGTGCCAGCAGCTTAGTATCAGGGGCTGGAAACACCATATATTTT. Translation: CASSLVSGAGNTIYF.

DNA of the CDR3: TGTGCCAGCACACCCGACCCATCGGGAACAGATACGCAGTATTTT. It translates to CASTPDPSGTDTQYF. V and J are TRBV6-4 and TRBJ2-3; a weak D match, TRBD2 (5 bases). Trimming removed 7 bases at V and 3 bases at J, with 17 bases between. This CDR3 is built from 15 residues. Germline V CDR1 and CDR2: MRHNA, SNTAGT.

The rearrangement links TRBV6-5 to TRBJ2-4; D is unclear. CDR1 is MNHEY, CDR2 SVGAGI, per germline. The germline V and J ends were trimmed by 4 bases and 1 base, with 11 bases remaining between them. The CDR3 spans 15 residues. The CDR3 sequence: CASSSPFEAKNIQYF. CDR3 in DNA: TGTGCCAGCAGTTCTCCCTTCGAGGCCAAAAACATTCAGTACTTC.

This sequence joins TRBV5-1 and TRBJ2-4; TRBD1 matches 10 bases. The ends lost 0 bases at V and 7 bases at J; junction bases unmatched: 7. Germline assignment: CDR1 SGHRS and CDR2 YFSETQ. CDR3 length: 16 amino acids. CDR3 loop: CASSLGPGQGWNIQYF. CDR3 nucleotides: TGCGCCAGCAGCTTGGGGCCGGGACAGGGGTGGAACATTCAGTACTTC.

The chain joins TRBV1 to TRBJ2-7; TRBD2 reflects the table's D call only, with no check against the DNA. TRBV1 is marked as a pseudogene. This CDR3 has 14 residues. CDR3: CTSSQDGLIYEQYF. For the CDR3, the DNA is TGCACCAGCAGCCAAGATGGACTGATCTACGAGCAGTACTTC.

This chain uses TRBV5-5 with TRBJ1-1; no reliable D call. Germline V lookup: CDR1 SGHKS, CDR2 YYEKEE (reference sequence). V was cut by 4 bases and J by 3 bases, with 7 bases left in between. This CDR3 is built from 12 residues. This CDR3 is CASSQEHTEAFF. DNA of the CDR3: TGTGCCAGCAGCCAAGAGCACACTGAAGCTTTCTTT.

This sequence joins TRBV5-1 and TRBJ2-5; the match to TRBD2 covers 8 bases. The V gene's germline CDR1 is SGHRS and CDR2 YFSETQ. The length of the CDR3 is 15 residues. V gave up 4 bases and J gave up 3 bases; unmatched junction bases: 8. As DNA, the CDR3 is TGCGCCAGCAGCCCCGGCGGGAGGCGAGAAGAGACCCAGTACTTC. It translates to CASSPGGRREETQYF.

The genes are TRBV29-1 and TRBJ1-4; TRBD1 matches at 10 bases. J lost 5 bases, V lost 6 bases, and 6 bases had no gene match. Germline loops: CDR1 SQVTM, CDR2 ANQGSEA. This CDR3 region has 14 residues. CDR3 sequence: CSVPGQGGNEKLFF. The CDR3 DNA reads TGCAGCGTCCCCGGACAGGGGGGCAATGAAAAACTGTTTTTT.

The CDR3 protein is CASSFSGGRTEAFF. The CDR3 region has the DNA TGTGCCAGCAGTTTTTCAGGGGGGAGGACTGAAGCTTTCTTT. The chain employs TRBV28 and TRBJ1-1; 7 positions match TRBD1. The CDR3 totals 14 residues. After removal of 3 bases from V and 5 bases from J, the junction contained 6 bases not matched to a gene. Germline values: CDR1 MDHEN, CDR2 SYDVKM.

The gene calls are TRBV30 and TRBJ2-7; 10 nucleotides match TRBD1. The CDR3 extends over 15 amino acids. J gave up 3 bases and V 7 bases, and 12 bases lay outside the gene matches. The germline CDR1 and CDR2 sequences are GTSNPN and SVGIG (reference sequence). CDR3 bases: TGTGCCTATGCTTCCGTGGACAGGGGGAACTACGAGCAGTACTTC. It is translated as CAYASVDRGNYEQYF.

V gene TRBV29-1 combines with J gene TRBJ2-7, with 8 bases identical to TRBD2. V gave up 1 base and J gave up 0 bases; unmatched junction bases: 5. The germline V gene encodes CDR1 SQVTM and CDR2 ANQGSEA. The CDR3 has 15 amino acids. This chain's CDR3 is CSVEGTSGTSYEQYF. CDR3 nucleotides: TGCAGCGTTGAAGGAACTAGCGGAACCTCCTACGAGCAGTACTTC.

This clone was counted a few times. The chain links TRBV30 to TRBJ2-6; 7 bases fit TRBD1. V was clipped by 1 base and J by 1 base; unmatched bases: 4. Looked up from germline, CDR1 is GTSNPN and CDR2 is SVGIG (reference sequence). The CDR3 runs to 16 residues. The CDR3 region is CAWSEWGQSGANVLTF. The CDR3 DNA reads as TGTGCCTGGAGTGAGTGGGGACAGTCTGGGGCCAACGTCCTGACTTTC.

V usage is TRBV7-8 and J usage is TRBJ1-5; no reliable D call. The germline V and J ends were trimmed by 1 base and 0 bases, with 4 bases remaining between them. The germline gives CDR1 SGHVS, CDR2 FQNEAQ. The CDR3 spans 14 residues. The CDR3: CASSLERSNQPQHF. The CDR3 DNA follows: TGTGCCAGCAGCTTAGAGCGTAGCAATCAGCCCCAGCATTTT.

This rearrangement joins TRBV16 to TRBJ2-2; D is undetermined. With 2 bases removed from V and 2 bases from J, the gap between germline ends came to 6 bases. CDR3 length equals 14 residues. Germline CDR1 reads KGHSY; CDR2 reads FQNENV. In DNA form, the CDR3 reads TGTGCCAGCAGCCAAAACATAAACACCGGGGAGCTGTTTTTT. Residues: CASSQNINTGELFF.

V usage is TRBV2 and J usage is TRBJ2-3; no definite D call. The V and J ends lost 6 bases and 1 base respectively, with 8 bases between them. The CDR3 is 13 residues long. Looked up from germline, CDR1 is SNHLY and CDR2 is FYNNEI. The CDR3, as DNA: TGTGCCAGCAGGTCGACTCGCACAGATACGCAGTATTTT. Translating gives CASRSTRTDTQYF.

The J gene is TRBJ1-5, the V gene TRBV4-1; TRBD1 matches 7 bases. This CDR3 has 16 residues. The V and J ends lost 1 base and 6 bases, in that order; junction bases with no gene match: 9. Germline V gene sequence: CDR1 MGHRA, CDR2 YSYEKL. In DNA, the CDR3 is TGCGCCAGCAGCCAAGGAGGGTACAGGGGAGGTCAGCCCCAGCATTTT. Translation gives CASSQGGYRGGQPQHF.

This chain links TRBV27 with TRBJ1-4, with D tentatively TRBD1 (6 bases). CDR1 and CDR2 (germline): MNHEY, SMNVEV (reference sequence). The CDR3 spans 13 residues. The V and J ends lost 6 bases and 7 bases respectively, with 12 bases between them. CDR3 nucleotides: TGTGCCAGCAGCAGGGGCCAGGCTGAAAAACTGTTTTTT. Translating it yields CASSRGQAEKLFF.

This sequence joins TRBV19 and TRBJ2-7; TRBD2 aligns across 8 bases. From germline, CDR1 is LNHDA and CDR2 SQIVND (reference sequence). The CDR3 runs 17 residues. With 3 bases clipped from V and 2 bases from J, the junction kept 12 bases outside the gene matches. The CDR3, as DNA: TGTGCCAGTAGTATCGGGGGGGGAGCTGTACCCCCCTACGAGCAGTACTTC. Its protein product is CASSIGGGAVPPYEQYF.

The chain couples TRBV12-5 to TRBJ1-1, with D hard to call. Deletions cut 8 bases from V and 4 bases from J, with 5 bases between. The CDR3 is 10 amino acids. Germline assignment: CDR1 LGHNT and CDR2 FRNRAP. The CDR3 sequence is CASSFTEAFF. CDR3 in DNA: TGTGCTAGTTCCTTCACTGAAGCTTTCTTT.

Comment on this clone: One end of the junction does not line up with germline, which may come from a read error. This sequence joins TRBV7-7 and TRBJ1-1, with D perhaps matching TRBD1 (5 bases). CDR1 is SSHAT and CDR2 is FNYEAQ in the germline V gene (reference sequence). The CDR3 is 14 amino acids. CDR3 sequence: CASSSGGLGTEAFF. In DNA form, the CDR3 reads TGTGCTAGCAGCTCCGGGGGATTAGGCACTGAAGCTTTCTTT.

The chain recombines TRBV15 with TRBJ1-5; tentatively, D is TRBD1 (6 bases). The germline V gene encodes CDR1 LNHNV and CDR2 YYDKDF (reference sequence). Trimming shortened V by 1 base and J by 3 bases, and 10 bases separated the two germline ends. There are 15 residues in the CDR3. The CDR3 spells CATSRARGNNQPQHF. In nucleotides, the CDR3 is TGTGCCACCAGCAGAGCCAGGGGCAACAATCAGCCCCAGCATTTT. Based on the CDR3 plus reference TRBV15 and TRBJ1-5, the full variable domain is DAMVIQNPRYQVTQFGKPVTLSCSQTLNHNVMYWYQQKSSQAPKLLFHYYDKDFNNEADTPDNFQSRRPNTSFCFLDIRSPGLGDTAMYLCATSRARGNNQPQHFGDGTRLSIL.

The chain recombines TRBV9 with TRBJ1-1; no reliable D call. Germline assignment: CDR1 SGDLS and CDR2 YYNGEE. V lost 0 bases, J lost 6 bases, and 9 bases lay in between. This CDR3 region has 13 residues. Here the CDR3 reads CASSVVGGAEAFF. The DNA of the CDR3 is TGTGCCAGCAGCGTAGTTGGTGGAGCTGAAGCTTTCTTT.

This clone came up a few times. The chain couples TRBV7-6 to TRBJ2-6; maybe TRBD2 (6 bases). Trimming left V 5 bases short and J 2 bases short, with 16 bases between. The CDR3 has 17 residues. The V gene's germline CDR1 is SGHVS and CDR2 FNYEAQ. The CDR3: CASSPSELGTGANVLTF. As DNA, the CDR3 is TGTGCCAGCAGCCCTAGCGAATTAGGGACTGGGGCCAACGTCCTGACTTTC.

The V and J genes are TRBV25-1 and TRBJ2-4; a possible D gene is TRBD1 (6 bases). Germline CDR1 MGHDK, CDR2 SYGVNS. The germline V and J ends were trimmed by 4 bases and 7 bases, with 14 bases remaining between them. There are 14 residues in the CDR3. In nucleotides, the CDR3 is TGTGCCAGCAGTGCGGGTCAGGGGTGGAACATTCAGTACTTC. Its protein product is CASSAGQGWNIQYF.

The rearrangement joins TRBV19 to TRBJ1-1, with unresolved D. Germline V CDR1 and CDR2: LNHDA, SQIVND (reference sequence). V lost 6 bases and J 3 bases, leaving 11 bases between the germline ends. CDR3 size: 13 residues. CDR3 sequence (DNA): TGTGCCAGTAGCTTGGACTTGGACACTGAAGCTTTCTTT. It translates to CASSLDLDTEAFF.